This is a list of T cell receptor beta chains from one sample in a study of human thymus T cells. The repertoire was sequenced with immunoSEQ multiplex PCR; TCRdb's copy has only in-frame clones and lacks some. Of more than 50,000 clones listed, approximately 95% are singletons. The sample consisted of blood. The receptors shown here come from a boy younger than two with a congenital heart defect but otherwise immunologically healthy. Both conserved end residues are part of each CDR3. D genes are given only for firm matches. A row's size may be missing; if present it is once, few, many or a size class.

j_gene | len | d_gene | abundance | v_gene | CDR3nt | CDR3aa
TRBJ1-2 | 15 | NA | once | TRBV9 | TGTGCCAGCAGCGTACGGGGGGTTCTAAACTATGGCTACACCTTC | CASSVRGVLNYGYTF
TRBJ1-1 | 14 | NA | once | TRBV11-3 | TGTGCCAGCAGCTTAGCGCAGGGAAGCACTGAAGCTTTCTTT | CASSLAQGSTEAFF
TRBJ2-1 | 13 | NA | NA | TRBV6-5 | TGTGCCAGCAGTCCGAATCTAGCGACTGAGCAGTTCTTC | CASSPNLATEQFF
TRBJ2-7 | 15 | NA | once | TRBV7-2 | TGTGCCAGCAGCTTAGTAGGCCGTTCCACCTACGAGCAGTACTTC | CASSLVGRSTYEQYF
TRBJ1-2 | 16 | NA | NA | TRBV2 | TGTGCCAGCAGTGAAGCTCGTCCAGGGGTCTTCTATGGCTACACCTTC | CASSEARPGVFYGYTF
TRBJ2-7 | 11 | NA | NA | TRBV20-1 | TGCAGCCCGTGGGGATCCTACGAGCAGTACTTC | CSPWGSYEQYF
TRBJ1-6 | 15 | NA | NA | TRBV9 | TGTGCCAGCAGCGTAGGGGGGCCCCATAATTCACCCCTCCACTTT | CASSVGGPHNSPLHF
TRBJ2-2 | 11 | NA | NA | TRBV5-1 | TGCGCCAGCGGGGGGACCGGGGAGCTGTTTTTT | CASGGTGELFF
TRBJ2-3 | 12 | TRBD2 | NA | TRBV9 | TGTGCCAGCAGCCTAGAGCGGGGGGCGCAGTATTTT | CASSLERGAQYF
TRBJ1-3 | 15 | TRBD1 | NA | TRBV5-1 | TGCGCCAGCAGCTCAACAGGGGGCTCTGGAAACACCATATATTTT | CASSSTGGSGNTIYF
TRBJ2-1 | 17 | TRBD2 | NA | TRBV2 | TGTGCCAGCTGCGGATTAGCGGGCCCAAGCTCCTACAATGAGCAGTTCTTC | CASCGLAGPSSYNEQFF
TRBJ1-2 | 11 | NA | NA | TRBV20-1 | TGCAGTGCGAAAGCGAACTATGGCTACACCTTC | CSAKANYGYTF
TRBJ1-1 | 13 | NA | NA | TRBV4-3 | TGCGCCAGCAGCCAAGGCCCAGAATATGAAGCTTTCTTT | CASSQGPEYEAFF
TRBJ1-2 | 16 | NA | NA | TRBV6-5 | TGTGCCAGCAGTTACTCGATACAGGCCTCTAACTATGGCTACACCTTC | CASSYSIQASNYGYTF
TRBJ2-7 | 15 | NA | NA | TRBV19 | TGTGCCAGTAGTATACCGGGGGAAGTGGTCTACGAGCAGTACTTC | CASSIPGEVVYEQYF
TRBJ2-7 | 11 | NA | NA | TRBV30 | TGTGCCTGGAGACAGGCCTACGAGCAGTACTTC | CAWRQAYEQYF